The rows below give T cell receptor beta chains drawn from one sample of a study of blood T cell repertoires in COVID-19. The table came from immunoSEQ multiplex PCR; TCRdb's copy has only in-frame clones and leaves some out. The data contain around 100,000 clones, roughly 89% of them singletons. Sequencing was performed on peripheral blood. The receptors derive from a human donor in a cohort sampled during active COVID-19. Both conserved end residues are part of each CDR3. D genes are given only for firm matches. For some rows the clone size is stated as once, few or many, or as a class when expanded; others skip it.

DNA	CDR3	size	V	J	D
TGTGCCAGCAGCTTAGAAGGAATGACTATGTACTATGGCTACACCTTC	CASSLEGMTMYYGYTF	-	TRBV7-8	TRBJ1-2	-
TGTGCCAGCAGCGTAGCAACTACCACAGATACGCAGTATTTT	CASSVATTTDTQYF	-	TRBV9	TRBJ2-3	-
TGTGCCAGCAGATCTACCAGCACAGATACGCAGTATTTT	CASRSTSTDTQYF	few	TRBV7-2	TRBJ2-3	-
TGTGCCAGCAGTTACATCTCTTCCTATGGCTACACCTTC	CASSYISSYGYTF	once	TRBV6-2/TRBV6-3	TRBJ1-2	-
TGCGCCGAGAGGAGCCTGAGCTCCTACAATGAGCAGTTCTTC	CAERSLSSYNEQFF	few	TRBV4-1	TRBJ2-1	-
TGTGCCAGCAGTTTACGAGGTCAGGGCACCATATATTTT	CASSLRGQGTIYF	few	TRBV27	TRBJ1-3	-
TGTGCCAGCAGCCAAGGGGCAGGGCCAAACTACGAGCAGTACTTC	CASSQGAGPNYEQYF	-	TRBV14	TRBJ2-7	-
TGTGCCAGCAGTTCCGGACAGGGGGCGAATAGCAATCAGCCCCAGCATTTT	CASSSGQGANSNQPQHF	-	TRBV28	TRBJ1-5	TRBD1
TGTGCCAGCAGCTTAGCCACCGGACTAGCGTTGGATGAGCAGTTCTTC	CASSLATGLALDEQFF	-	TRBV7-9	TRBJ2-1	TRBD2
TGCAGCGTTGAAGCGACAATGAACACTGAAGCTTTCTTT	CSVEATMNTEAFF	-	TRBV29-1	TRBJ1-1	-
TGCGCCAGCAGCTTGGGGGGTGACAGATTCTACACCTTC	CASSLGGDRFYTF	-	TRBV5-1	TRBJ1-2	-
TGCGCCAGCAGCCTCCAGCGGGGGCCCTACGAGCAGTACTTC	CASSLQRGPYEQYF	-	TRBV4-3	TRBJ2-7	TRBD2
TGTGCCACCAGTGATGACCGTCCATGGGACAGGGAGGGCTACACCTTC	CATSDDRPWDREGYTF	-	TRBV24-1	TRBJ1-2	TRBD1
TGTGCCAGCAGCCCGACAGGTATTGGGGAGACCCAGTACTTC	CASSPTGIGETQYF	-	TRBV5-4	TRBJ2-5	-
TGTGCCAGCAGGCCTTTTGGGGGGACTAATGAAAAACTGTTTTTT	CASRPFGGTNEKLFF	-	TRBV6-5	TRBJ1-4	-
TGTGCCAGCAGCGTCGGAGGGAGTCCCTACGAGCAGTACTTC	CASSVGGSPYEQYF	-	TRBV9	TRBJ2-7	-
TGTGCCACCATAAAGCCTCGCGGCGAGCCCCAGCATTTT	CATIKPRGEPQHF	-	TRBV24-1	TRBJ1-5	-
TGTGCCAGCAGCTTGATGGGGGCTCAACAGCCCCAGCATTTT	CASSLMGAQQPQHF	-	TRBV5-6	TRBJ1-5	-
TGTGCCAGTAGTATAGACAGGACAGATAGCTCCTACAATGAGCAGTTCTTC	CASSIDRTDSSYNEQFF	-	TRBV19	TRBJ2-1	-
TGTGCCATCAGTGAAGACAGGGGGCTGAGAAACACCATATATTTT	CAISEDRGLRNTIYF	few	TRBV10-3	TRBJ1-3	TRBD1
TGTGCCAGCAGCCAAGAGACAGGGCCAAATTCACCCCTCCACTTT	CASSQETGPNSPLHF	-	TRBV3-1/TRBV3-2	TRBJ1-6	TRBD1
TGTGCCAGCAGTTACTCGACAGGCTTTCTCTATGGCTACACCTTC	CASSYSTGFLYGYTF	few	TRBV6-6	TRBJ1-2	-
TGTGCCAGCAGCTCCCCGGGGGTTGGGTACGAGCAGTACTTC	CASSSPGVGYEQYF	-	TRBV6-2/TRBV6-3	TRBJ2-7	-
TGTGCCAGCTCAGTGGACAGGGGGCAGGGCTACACCTTC	CASSVDRGQGYTF	few	TRBV18	TRBJ1-2	TRBD1
TGTGCCAGCAGTTGGGCCTCCAGTAGCTATGGCTACACCTTC	CASSWASSSYGYTF	once	TRBV7-8	TRBJ1-2	-
TGTGCCAGCAGCGAGGAACATGATCCTGAAGCTTTCTTT	CASSEEHDPEAFF	-	TRBV5-4	TRBJ1-1	-
TGTGCCAGCTCAACGGGACTAAACACAGATACGCAGTATTTT	CASSTGLNTDTQYF	once	TRBV18	TRBJ2-3	TRBD2
TGTGCCAGCTCACGCTCTAACAGGGGGAACTCTGAAGCTTTCTTT	CASSRSNRGNSEAFF	-	TRBV18	TRBJ1-1	TRBD1
TGTGCCAGTAGTATCACGTCCGGGTATACGGGCGAGCAGTACTTC	CASSITSGYTGEQYF	-	TRBV19	TRBJ2-7	-
TGCGCCAGCAGCCAGGACAGGGGGCTGAACACTGAAGCTTTCTTT	CASSQDRGLNTEAFF	-	TRBV5-1	TRBJ1-1	TRBD1
TGTGCCAGCAGCTTAGTCGGGTATGGAGCAGATACGCAGTATTTT	CASSLVGYGADTQYF	-	TRBV7-9	TRBJ2-3	-
TGTGCCAGCAGTCCACAGGGGTCCTACAATGAGCAGTTCTTC	CASSPQGSYNEQFF	-	TRBV6-6	TRBJ2-1	TRBD1
TGTGCCAGCAGCTTGGATGTCAGGGGGGACGGCTACACCTTC	CASSLDVRGDGYTF	-	TRBV5-4	TRBJ1-2	TRBD1
TGTGCCAGCAGCTTCCCTCTGACAGCAACTAATGAAAAACTGTTTTTT	CASSFPLTATNEKLFF	-	TRBV6-6	TRBJ1-4	-
TGTGCCAGCAGAGTTGAGAGGGGACACTCCTACGAGCAGTACTTC	CASRVERGHSYEQYF	-	TRBV27	TRBJ2-7	-
TGTGCCAGCAGCAGGCTGGGTGGGGGCGAGTATTTT	CASSRLGGGEYF	-	TRBV5-6	TRBJ2-3	-
TGTGCCAGCACGACTAGCGGGAGCCCCTACGAGCAGTACTTC	CASTTSGSPYEQYF	-	TRBV27	TRBJ2-7	TRBD2
TGTGCCAGCAGCCCAAGACAGGGGGCCACTGAAGCTTTCTTT	CASSPRQGATEAFF	-	TRBV7-9	TRBJ1-1	TRBD1
TGTGCCAGTAGTGTAACTAGCGGGGGGCAAGAGACCCAGTACTTC	CASSVTSGGQETQYF	-	TRBV19	TRBJ2-5	TRBD2
TGTGCCAGCAGCCAACCGCGTACAGCTACCGGGGAGCTGTTTTTT	CASSQPRTATGELFF	-	TRBV3-1/TRBV3-2	TRBJ2-2	-
TGTGCCAGCAGGGCTTCCGGGACTACCCACAATGAGCAGTTCTTC	CASRASGTTHNEQFF	once	TRBV6-5	TRBJ2-1	TRBD2
TGTGCCTGGAACCCGACAGGGTTCTCTGGAAACACCATATATTTT	CAWNPTGFSGNTIYF	-	TRBV30	TRBJ1-3	TRBD1
TGTGCCAGCAGCCAAGGGGGGGTAGCTTTCTTT	CASSQGGVAFF	-	TRBV3-1/TRBV3-2	TRBJ1-1	-
TGTGCTAGCAGCCCGGACAGGGGCGTAAATGAGCAGTTCTTC	CASSPDRGVNEQFF	few	TRBV7-7	TRBJ2-1	TRBD1
TGTGCCAGCAGCGGATCCGGGACAGGGGACGAAAAACTGTTTTTT	CASSGSGTGDEKLFF	-	TRBV9	TRBJ1-4	TRBD1
TGCGCCAGCAGCTCTGGACTACTACTAGCGGGGGGGCCGAATGAGCAGTTCTTC	CASSSGLLLAGGPNEQFF	-	TRBV5-1	TRBJ2-1	TRBD2
TGTGCCAGCAGTAGGGGGACAGCAACCTACAATGAGCAGTTCTTC	CASSRGTATYNEQFF	-	TRBV7-2	TRBJ2-1	TRBD1
TGCGCCACCACGCACCGGGGGATCTCTGGAAACACCATATATTTT	CATTHRGISGNTIYF	-	TRBV10-1	TRBJ1-3	-
TGCGCCAGCAGCCAAGATTTAGCGGAGTACAATGAGCAGTTCTTC	CASSQDLAEYNEQFF	-	TRBV4-3	TRBJ2-1	-
TGTGCCAGCAGCTTGGCGGGGGGAGCAGATACGCAGTATTTT	CASSLAGGADTQYF	-	TRBV5-4	TRBJ2-3	TRBD2
TGTGCCAGCAGCTTAGATGCCGGAGACTACGAGCAGTACTTC	CASSLDAGDYEQYF	-	TRBV11-2	TRBJ2-7	-
TGTGCCAGCAACAGACTGGGACTAGCGGATACAGATACGCAGTATTTT	CASNRLGLADTDTQYF	-	TRBV6-6	TRBJ2-3	TRBD2
TGTGCTAGCAGCTTAGCTACAGGGAGCCAAGAGACCCAGTACTTC	CASSLATGSQETQYF	once	TRBV7-7	TRBJ2-5	-
TGCGCCAGCAGCACCGGACAGGGGGGCTTTCAAGAGACCCAGTACTTC	CASSTGQGGFQETQYF	-	TRBV5-1	TRBJ2-5	TRBD1
TGTGCCAGCAGCCAAGATGGACTAGCGGGGGGTCCGGACGAGCAGTACTTC	CASSQDGLAGGPDEQYF	-	TRBV3-1/TRBV3-2	TRBJ2-7	TRBD2
TGCGCCAGCAGCCAAGATGTAAGACAGATGAACACTGAAGCTTTCTTT	CASSQDVRQMNTEAFF	-	TRBV4-1	TRBJ1-1	-